The 25 T cell receptor beta chains below come from one sample, sequenced in a study of blood T cell repertoires in COVID-19. The data were produced by immunoSEQ multiplex PCR, yet TCRdb's version contains in-frame clones alone and is incomplete. This sample carries approximately 250,000 clones, 85% to 95% of them seen once, and the ten largest clones take about 3%. Sequencing input: PBMCs or T cells enriched from blood (not recorded which). The receptors come from a man aged 35 to 55 who had been exposed to COVID-19.

This clone was observed once. This sequence joins TRBV5-1 and TRBJ2-2; the D gene is possibly TRBD1 (6 bases). V gave up 1 base and J gave up 6 bases, with 13 bases separating them. The CDR3 runs to 15 residues. CDR1 is SGHRS, CDR2 YFSETQ, per germline. CDR3 residues: CASSLRAGAAGELFF. The DNA for the CDR3 is TGCGCCAGCAGCTTGCGGGCAGGGGCGGCCGGGGAGCTGTTTTTT.

Remarks on this clone: Other nucleotide sequences from this sample produce the same CDR3. The V and J genes are TRBV6-5 and TRBJ2-1; 11 nucleotides align to TRBD2. This CDR3 has 15 residues. With V trimmed by 6 bases and J by 4 bases, 5 bases remained unmatched. Germline V gene data show CDR1 as MNHEY and CDR2 as SVGAGI. CDR3 region: CASSYGTSGYNEQFF. CDR3 nucleotide sequence: TGTGCCAGCAGCTACGGGACTAGCGGTTACAATGAGCAGTTCTTC.

The rearrangement uses TRBV5-4 and TRBJ2-7; TRBD2 matches at 8 bases. Germline CDR1 SGHNT, CDR2 YYREEE (reference sequence). Trimming at V came to 4 bases and at J to 2 bases, leaving 5 bases not matched to a gene. CDR3 length: 14 amino acids. CDR3 amino acids: CASSRGGVPYEQYF. As DNA, the CDR3 is TGTGCCAGCAGCCGGGGGGGGGTTCCCTACGAGCAGTACTTC. Full variable domain (remainder filled in from reference TRBV5-4 and TRBJ2-7): ETGVTQSPTHLIKTRGQQVTLRCSSQSGHNTVSWYQQALGQGPQFIFQYYREEENGRGNFPPRFSGLQFPNYSSELNVNALELDDSALYLCASSRGGVPYEQYFGPGTRLTVT.

The V gene is TRBV7-6, the J gene TRBJ2-3; 11 bases align to TRBD2. Losses at the gene ends were 0 bases for V and 2 bases for J; bases not matched to a gene: 10. Germline values: CDR1 SGHVS, CDR2 FNYEAQ. This CDR3 spans 19 amino acids. The DNA for the CDR3 is TGTGCCAGCAGCTTAGCGATACCGGGACTAGCGGATGTCACAGATACGCAGTATTTT. This sequence encodes CASSLAIPGLADVTDTQYF.

V gene TRBV28 combines with J gene TRBJ1-1, with D uncertain. This CDR3 is 14 amino acids long. V was trimmed by 1 base and J by 1 base, leaving 7 bases between them. Germline V gene data show CDR1 as MDHEN and CDR2 as SYDVKM. In DNA form, the CDR3 reads TGTGCCAGCAGTTTATTGGCGGGGAACACTGAAGCTTTCTTT. It specifies CASSLLAGNTEAFF.

A remark on this clone: This specimen includes other DNA sequences encoding the same CDR3. The chain uses TRBV7-3 and TRBJ2-2; 9 nucleotides agree with TRBD1. Germline values: CDR1 SGHTA, CDR2 FQGTGA. This CDR3 is 14 amino acids long. The J segment lost 8 bases and the V segment lost 3 bases, leaving 4 bases of the junction unmatched. DNA for the CDR3: TGTGCCAGCAGCTTGGGACAGGGAGCTGGGGAGCTGTTTTTT. It is translated as CASSLGQGAGELFF.

The genes are TRBV5-1 and TRBJ1-2; 7 bases map to TRBD1. Germline CDR1 is SGHRS and CDR2 is YFSETQ. After removal of 1 base from V and 5 bases from J, the junction contained 8 bases not matched to a gene. The CDR3 extends over 15 amino acids. Written as DNA, the CDR3 is TGCGCCAGCAGCTTGTCCGGGACAGATTCTTATGGCTACACCTTC. Residues: CASSLSGTDSYGYTF.

The CDR3 protein is CASSRPGTSGTGELFF. DNA of the CDR3: TGTGCCAGCTCACGGCCCGGGACTAGCGGTACCGGGGAGCTGTTTTTT. This chain joins TRBV18 and TRBJ2-2; 11 bases match TRBD2. The CDR3 extends over 16 amino acids. With 4 bases clipped from V and 5 bases from J, the junction kept 6 bases outside the gene matches. Looked up from germline, CDR1 is KGHSH and CDR2 is LQKENI.

CDR3 amino acids: CASLRDRGYEQYF. CDR3 bases: TGCGCCAGCTTGCGGGACAGGGGCTACGAGCAGTACTTC. The rearrangement links TRBV5-1 to TRBJ2-7; the match to TRBD1 covers 10 bases. V shed 7 bases, J shed 3 bases, and the junction held 4 bases outside the gene matches. This CDR3 region has 13 residues. CDR1 and CDR2 (germline): SGHRS, YFSETQ.

This chain uses TRBV28 with TRBJ2-6; 11 nucleotides align to TRBD1. Unmatched junction bases numbered 11, after V lost 10 bases and J lost 3 bases. The CDR3 has 17 residues. Per germline, CDR1 MDHEN and CDR2 SYDVKM. CDR3 protein: CATTVGTGGHGANVLTF. CDR3 bases: TGTGCCACTACCGTAGGGACAGGGGGTCATGGGGCCAACGTCCTGACTTTC.

The chain couples TRBV30 to TRBJ1-3; D call uncertain. Per the germline V gene, CDR1 is GTSNPN and CDR2 is SVGIG (reference sequence). The V and J ends lost 2 bases and 2 bases respectively, with 22 bases between them. The CDR3 length is 18 residues. In nucleotides, the CDR3 is TGTGCCTGGAGTCCCCTTTATGCCACACCGACAACTGGAAACACCATATATTTT. This encodes CAWSPLYATPTTGNTIYF.

The rearrangement uses TRBV19 and TRBJ1-3; D is ambiguous. This CDR3 region has 15 residues. Germline values: CDR1 LNHDA, CDR2 SQIVND (reference sequence). Deletions cut 6 bases from V and 0 bases from J, with 12 bases between. Here the CDR3 reads CASREVAISGNTIYF. In DNA form, the CDR3 reads TGTGCCAGTAGAGAGGTGGCAATCTCTGGAAACACCATATATTTT.

This rearrangement joins TRBV6-1 to TRBJ1-5, with TRBD1 matching over 11 bases. Trimming took 6 bases from V and 7 from J; bases not matched to a gene: 8. Per germline, CDR1 MNHNS and CDR2 SASEGT. The CDR3 contains 15 residues. The CDR3 region is CASRRPGQGDQPQHF. In DNA, the CDR3 is TGTGCCAGCAGACGACCGGGACAGGGGGACCAGCCCCAGCATTTT.

The rearrangement links TRBV5-5 to TRBJ2-2, with D tentatively TRBD2 (6 bases). Germline assignment: CDR1 SGHKS and CDR2 YYEKEE (reference sequence). The V gene lost 0 bases and the J gene lost 8 bases, with 14 bases spanning the gap. This CDR3 spans 15 amino acids. The CDR3 sequence: CASSLADWGEGELFF. CDR3 coding DNA: TGTGCCAGCAGCTTGGCGGATTGGGGGGAAGGGGAGCTGTTTTTT.

This rearrangement joins TRBV7-9 to TRBJ2-5; 12 bases align to TRBD2. The V gene's germline CDR1 is SEHNR and CDR2 FQNEAQ (reference sequence). The trim removed 1 base at V and 5 bases at J, leaving 2 bases unmatched. The CDR3 spans 15 residues. This CDR3 reads CASSLVTSGGETQYF. The DNA of the CDR3 is TGTGCCAGCAGCTTAGTAACTAGCGGGGGGGAGACCCAGTACTTC.

V gene TRBV5-5 combines with J gene TRBJ2-4; weak D call: TRBD1 (8 bases). The germline V and J ends were trimmed by 4 bases and 0 bases, with 20 bases remaining between them. Germline assignment: CDR1 SGHKS and CDR2 YYEKEE (reference sequence). The CDR3 sequence is 18 residues long. CDR3 protein: CASSPRTGRGLAKNIQYF. CDR3 DNA: TGTGCCAGCAGCCCTCGGACAGGGAGGGGTCTAGCCAAAAACATTCAGTACTTC. Supplemented by reference TRBV5-5 and TRBJ2-4, the full variable domain reads DAGVTQSPTHLIKTRGQQVTLRCSPISGHKSVSWYQQVLGQGPQFIFQYYEKEERGRGNFPDRFSARQFPNYSSELNVNALLLGDSALYLCASSPRTGRGLAKNIQYFGAGTRLSVL.

This chain connects TRBV5-6 to TRBJ1-4; TRBD1 matches at 9 bases. There are 16 residues in the CDR3. Trimming removed 0 bases from V and 8 bases from J; junction bases left unmatched: 8. Germline-derived CDR1 and CDR2 are SGHDT and YYEEEE. The CDR3 DNA reads as TGTGCCAGCAGCTTGGCCCTGGACAGGGGAGAGGAAAAACTGTTTTTT. This encodes CASSLALDRGEEKLFF.

The CDR3, as DNA: TGTGCCAGCTCACCACCGTCGGTGGAGACCCAGTACTTC. Amino acids: CASSPPSVETQYF. The chain is built from TRBV18 and TRBJ2-5; D unclear. Germline CDR1 is KGHSH and CDR2 is LQKENI. CDR3 length: 13 amino acids. Trimming took off 0 bases at V and 5 bases at J, with 7 bases between the two ends.

The rearrangement links TRBV28 to TRBJ1-5, with D hard to call. Germline lookup yields CDR1 MDHEN and CDR2 SYDVKM. With 6 bases removed from V and 4 bases from J, the gap between germline ends came to 13 bases. This CDR3 region has 14 residues. CDR3 amino acids: CASREGRQNQPQHF. The CDR3 nucleotides are TGTGCCAGCAGAGAAGGCAGACAAAATCAGCCCCAGCATTTT.

The chain couples TRBV19 to TRBJ2-1; D is unclear. The CDR3 runs 15 residues. Germline values: CDR1 LNHDA, CDR2 SQIVND (reference sequence). Trimming took 3 bases from V and 2 from J, leaving 11 bases between them. CDR3 sequence reads: CASSMDSGTYNEQFF. The CDR3 region has the DNA TGTGCCAGTAGTATGGATTCGGGTACCTACAATGAGCAGTTCTTC.

V is TRBV7-3 and J is TRBJ2-3; TRBD2 matches at 10 bases. CDR1 and CDR2 from the germline V gene are SGHTA and FQGTGA. The CDR3 sequence is 14 residues long. The V gene end was trimmed by 5 bases and the J gene end by 4 bases; junction bases not matched to a gene: 3. This CDR3 reads CASSTGLAADTQYF. In DNA form, the CDR3 reads TGTGCCAGCAGCACTGGACTAGCGGCAGATACGCAGTATTTT.

This chain links TRBV27 with TRBJ2-1, with D perhaps matching TRBD2 (5 bases). CDR1 is MNHEY, CDR2 SMNVEV, per germline (reference sequence). V was shortened by 4 bases and J by 2 bases, with 15 bases between the two germline ends. The CDR3 contains 16 residues. This chain's CDR3 is CASSSPLRAPYNEQFF. The DNA for the CDR3 is TGTGCCAGCAGTTCCCCCCTGCGGGCCCCCTACAATGAGCAGTTCTTC.

CDR3 bases: TGTGCCAGCAGTTTAAATTTGGGGGCCTGGACTGAAGCTTTCTTT. It is translated as CASSLNLGAWTEAFF. V and J are TRBV6-5 and TRBJ1-1; a possible D gene is TRBD1 (6 bases). With 4 bases removed from V and 5 bases from J, the gap between germline ends came to 17 bases. The CDR3 consists of 15 residues. Germline V gene sequence: CDR1 MNHEY, CDR2 SVGAGI.

The V call is TRBV5-4, the J call TRBJ1-4; weak D call: TRBD1 (6 bases). The V end lost 1 base, the J end lost 6 bases, and 13 bases lay between the germline ends. Germline CDR1 and CDR2: SGHNT and YYREEE (reference sequence). This CDR3 is built from 15 residues. Here the CDR3 reads CASSLSQGPDEKLFF. CDR3 DNA: TGTGCCAGCAGCTTGTCCCAGGGGCCCGATGAAAAACTGTTTTTT.

This chain joins TRBV7-2 and TRBJ1-5, with D unresolved. V dropped 3 bases and J dropped 1 base, with 4 bases sitting between them. Looked up from germline, CDR1 is SGHTA and CDR2 is FQGNSA. The CDR3 spans 13 residues. CDR3 amino acids: CASSLQSNQPQHF. The DNA of the CDR3 is TGTGCCAGCAGCTTGCAGAGCAATCAGCCCCAGCATTTT.